These T cell receptor beta chains were read from a single sample in a study of T-cell reconstitution after alpha-beta-depleted transplantation in children. TCRdb re-analysed the PCR reads in MiXCR, keeping a single row per CDR3 protein. The repertoire holds around 420,000 distinct CDR3 sequences, about 16% seen once, with approximately 28% in the top ten. The sample in question was PBMCs, mostly from graft donor cells, obtained 360 days after TCRalphabeta/CD19-depleted stem cell transplant. All receptors derive from a boy under three years old who had a stem cell transplant for Wiskott-Aldrich syndrome, so the T cells may come from the graft donor. The CDR3 runs from the conserved cysteine through the conserved F or W. A D gene is named only where the DNA matches it firmly. The size field is filled for only some rows; it gives once, few, many or a size class.

clone size | D gene | J gene | V gene | CDR3 DNA | CDR3 protein
few | NA | TRBJ1-6 | TRBV12-3/TRBV12-4 | TGTGCCAGCAGTTCCCTCTTACCGCCCCTTAATTCACCCCTCCACTTT | CASSSLLPPLNSPLHF
NA | NA | TRBJ1-5 | TRBV15 | TGTGCCACCAGCAGAGATAGAGGCAGTCAGCCCCAGCATTTT | CATSRDRGSQPQHF
once | NA | TRBJ2-5 | TRBV5-1 | TGCGCCAGCAGCTTGGCCGGACGGGAGTTTGAGACCCAGTACTTC | CASSLAGREFETQYF
few | NA | TRBJ1-1 | TRBV7-9 | TGTGCCAGCAGCCCAGGGGTACCTGAAGCTTTCTTT | CASSPGVPEAFF
NA | NA | TRBJ2-2 | TRBV29-1 | TGCAGCGTTGAAGATCTAGCCGGGGTCACCGGGGAGCTGTTTTTT | CSVEDLAGVTGELFF
NA | NA | TRBJ2-3 | TRBV12-3/TRBV12-4 | TGTGCCAGCAGTTTGAGGGGTAGCGCGCCGACCAGCACAGATACGCAGTATTTT | CASSLRGSAPTSTDTQYF
NA | NA | TRBJ1-2 | TRBV29-1 | TGCAGCGTTGCTGGTAATAACTATGGCTACACCTTC | CSVAGNNYGYTF
NA | NA | TRBJ2-5 | TRBV24-1 | TGTGCCACCAGTGATACCGCTACCCCCTCTCGGTGGGAGACCCAGTACTTC | CATSDTATPSRWETQYF
NA | TRBD2 | TRBJ2-3 | TRBV9 | TGTGCCAGCAGCGTAGATTGGCGGGAGAGAGGCACAGATACGCAGTATTTT | CASSVDWRERGTDTQYF
many | TRBD1 | TRBJ2-2 | TRBV5-1 | TGCGCCAGCAGCTGGGGGACAGGGTCTACCGGGGAGCTGTTTTTT | CASSWGTGSTGELFF
NA | NA | TRBJ2-2 | TRBV5-1 | TGCGCCAGCATCCTATCAGGCCGGACCGGGGAGCTGTTTTTT | CASILSGRTGELFF
NA | NA | TRBJ1-3 | TRBV20-1 | TGCAGTGCGGGCTCTGGAAACACCATATATTTT | CSAGSGNTIYF
NA | NA | TRBJ1-5 | TRBV15 | TGTGCCACCAGCAGTAAGGGACTCAATCAGCCCCAGCATTTT | CATSSKGLNQPQHF
NA | NA | TRBJ2-6 | TRBV6-2/TRBV6-3 | TGTGCCAGCAGTTCTACCATGTACAGGGTCTCCTCAAGGGGGGCCAACGTCCTGACTTTC | CASSSTMYRVSSRGANVLTF
few | TRBD1 | TRBJ2-1 | TRBV12-3/TRBV12-4 | TGTGCCAGCAGCCTCTCAGGGGGCGGGTATGAGCAGTTCTTC | CASSLSGGGYEQFF
NA | TRBD1 | TRBJ2-7 | TRBV28 | TGTGCCAGCAGTTTGATGTCGTATCAGGGGGTTTACGAGCAGTACTTC | CASSLMSYQGVYEQYF
NA | NA | TRBJ2-6 | TRBV3-1 | TGTGCCAGCAGCCAAGATCCGGGTTCTGGGGCCAACGTCCTGACTTTC | CASSQDPGSGANVLTF
once | TRBD2 | TRBJ2-6 | TRBV10-3 | TGTGCCATCAGTGCCACACGGGGGGACGGGGCCAACGTCCTGACTTTC | CAISATRGDGANVLTF
NA | NA | TRBJ2-3 | TRBV12-3/TRBV12-4 | TGTGCCAGCAGTTTTGGGGGGGCGACGCAGTATTTT | CASSFGGATQYF
few | NA | TRBJ2-2 | TRBV12-3/TRBV12-4 | TGTGCCAGCAGTTTTATAGATTACACCGGGGAGCTGTTTTTT | CASSFIDYTGELFF
few | NA | TRBJ2-7 | TRBV5-4 | TGTGCCAGCAGCTCGATGGGGGTTAGGGGGGAGCAGTACTTC | CASSSMGVRGEQYF
few | NA | TRBJ2-1 | TRBV5-1 | TGCGCCAGCAGCTCGGGACCAGTAGCCAACAATGAGCAGTTCTTC | CASSSGPVANNEQFF
NA | NA | TRBJ2-7 | TRBV4-3 | TGCGCCAGCAGCCAAGGGGCATGGGAAGAAACTTACGAGCAGTACTTC | CASSQGAWEETYEQYF
few | TRBD2 | TRBJ2-5 | TRBV2 | TGTGCCACCAAGTATCCGGGACTAGAATCAGGAAACGGAGAGACCCAGTACTTC | CATKYPGLESGNGETQYF
few | NA | TRBJ1-5 | TRBV9 | TGTGCCAGCAGCCGGGATCGTCGTGGGTATCAGCCCCAGCATTTT | CASSRDRRGYQPQHF
NA | TRBD1 | TRBJ2-5 | TRBV6-1 | TGTGCCAGCATCCGGGGGACAGGGGCCCAAGAGACCCAGTACTTC | CASIRGTGAQETQYF
few | NA | TRBJ2-2 | TRBV6-1 | TGTGCCGCCAGGGCGGCGAACACCGGGGAGCTGTTTTTT | CAARAANTGELFF
few | NA | TRBJ1-2 | TRBV29-1 | TGCAGCGTTGCTGGGAGCTATGGCTACACCTTC | CSVAGSYGYTF
few | TRBD1 | TRBJ2-5 | TRBV6-5 | TGTGCCAGCAGCTATTCAGGGGACAGGGAAGGAGAGACCCAGTACTTC | CASSYSGDREGETQYF
few | NA | TRBJ2-1 | TRBV5-1 | TGCGCCAGCAGCCTGAGAACTCGGACGGCCTTGACCTACAATGAGCAGTTCTTC | CASSLRTRTALTYNEQFF
once | NA | TRBJ1-2 | TRBV15 | TGTGCCACCAGCAGAGACTTGCCCTCTAGTGGCTACACCTTC | CATSRDLPSSGYTF
NA | TRBD1 | TRBJ2-4 | TRBV15 | TGTGCCACCAGCCTCGTAAGGGGGCCGAAGGTTAGAAATAGTAACATTCAGTACTTC | CATSLVRGPKVRNSNIQYF
few | NA | TRBJ2-3 | TRBV5-1 | TGCGCCAGCAGCTTGGCCCGGGTTGTGGATACGCAGTATTTT | CASSLARVVDTQYF
NA | NA | TRBJ2-7 | TRBV5-1 | TGCGCCAGCAGCCTTTCAGCAGGAGAACACGAGCAGTACTTC | CASSLSAGEHEQYF
few | NA | TRBJ2-2 | TRBV7-9 | TGTGCCAGCAAACGGGCGGGACCACGGGGTACCGGGGAGCTGTTTTTT | CASKRAGPRGTGELFF
few | TRBD2 | TRBJ2-1 | TRBV7-9 | TGTGCCAGCAACCCTAGCGGGAGCGGGGGTGAGCAGTTCTTC | CASNPSGSGGEQFF
few | NA | TRBJ2-2 | TRBV29-1 | TGCAGCGGAGGACAGCTTAACACCGGGGAGCTGTTTTTT | CSGGQLNTGELFF
few | NA | TRBJ2-7 | TRBV4-1 | TGCGCCAGCAGCCAAGTTACTCTCCAGATCTACGAGCAGTACTTC | CASSQVTLQIYEQYF
NA | NA | TRBJ2-7 | TRBV20-1 | TGCAGTGCTAGAAGGATTAGGGGGGAAAGCTCCTACGAGCAGTACTTC | CSARRIRGESSYEQYF
NA | TRBD2 | TRBJ2-1 | TRBV18 | TGTGCCAGCTCACCTAGCGGGAGGTACTACAATGAGCAGTTCTTC | CASSPSGRYYNEQFF
NA | NA | TRBJ2-1 | TRBV3-1 | TGTGCCAGCAGCCAGGCAGCTCTGAATGAGCAGTTCTTC | CASSQAALNEQFF
many | NA | TRBJ2-1 | TRBV24-1 | TGTGCCACCAGTGATTTCGATGAGCAGTTCTTC | CATSDFDEQFF
NA | TRBD1 | TRBJ2-5 | TRBV7-7 | TGTGCCAGCAGCGCGGGACAGGCAAAAGAGACCCAGTACTTC | CASSAGQAKETQYF
few | NA | TRBJ1-1 | TRBV11-2 | TGTGCCAGCAGCTTAGTCCCCGGGACGTCTCGTTTGAACACTGAAGCTTTCTTT | CASSLVPGTSRLNTEAFF
few | NA | TRBJ1-5 | TRBV21-1 | TGTGCCAGCAGTGGACAGGGTCGCAATCAGCCCCAGCATTTT | CASSGQGRNQPQHF
NA | TRBD1 | TRBJ1-3 | TRBV6-5 | TGTGCCAGCAGTTACGTCAGGGGGCCTGGAAACACCATATATTTT | CASSYVRGPGNTIYF
many | NA | TRBJ2-4 | TRBV12-3/TRBV12-4 | TGTGCCAGCAGTTTAGTCGGGAAGGGAGCCAAAAACATTCAGTACTTC | CASSLVGKGAKNIQYF
NA | TRBD2 | TRBJ2-3 | TRBV24-1 | TGTGCCACCAGTGATCGCAGCGGGAGGGGACCAGATACGCAGTATTTT | CATSDRSGRGPDTQYF
NA | NA | TRBJ1-2 | TRBV7-9 | TGTGCCAGCACCCGGGAGAAAGGGTTGAGCTACACCTTC | CASTREKGLSYTF
few | NA | TRBJ1-6 | TRBV27 | TGTGCCAGCAGTTCAATTTTCACCACAGCTAATTCACCCCTCCACTTT | CASSSIFTTANSPLHF
many | NA | TRBJ2-5 | TRBV3-1 | TGCGCCAGCAGCCAAGATCGAGAGACCCAGTACTTC | CASSQDRETQYF
NA | TRBD1 | TRBJ2-1 | TRBV12-3/TRBV12-4 | TGTGCCAGCAGTTTAGAGGGGGCGCAGGATGAGCAGTTCTTC | CASSLEGAQDEQFF
few | NA | TRBJ2-4 | TRBV5-1 | TGCGCCAGCAGCTTGGCCGGAGGGATCTCTGCCAAAAACATTCAGTACTTC | CASSLAGGISAKNIQYF
NA | NA | TRBJ2-3 | TRBV3-1 | TGTGCCAGCAGCCAAGTTGGGACCCACCACACAGATACGCAGTATTTT | CASSQVGTHHTDTQYF
many | NA | TRBJ2-7 | TRBV15 | TGTGCCACCAGCAGAGATCTGGGAGCCCTGCCCTACGAGCAGTACTTC | CATSRDLGALPYEQYF
NA | NA | TRBJ1-1 | TRBV10-3 | TGTGCCATCAGTAACTCCGCCGGGAACACTGAAGCTTTCTTT | CAISNSAGNTEAFF
NA | TRBD2 | TRBJ2-2 | TRBV5-1 | TGCGCCAGCAATATGGGACTAGGCACCGGGGAGCTGTTTTTT | CASNMGLGTGELFF